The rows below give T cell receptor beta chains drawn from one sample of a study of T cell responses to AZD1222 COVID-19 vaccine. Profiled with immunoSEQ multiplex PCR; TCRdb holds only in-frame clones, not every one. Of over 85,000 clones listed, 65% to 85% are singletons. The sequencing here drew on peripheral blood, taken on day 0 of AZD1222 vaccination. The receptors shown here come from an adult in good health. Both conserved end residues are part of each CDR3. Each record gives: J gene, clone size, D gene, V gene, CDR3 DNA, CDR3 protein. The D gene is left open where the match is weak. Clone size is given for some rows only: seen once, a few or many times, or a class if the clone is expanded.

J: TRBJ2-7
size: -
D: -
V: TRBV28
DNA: TGTGCCAGCAGTTTAACGAGAGAGCGGTACTTC
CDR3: CASSLTRERYF

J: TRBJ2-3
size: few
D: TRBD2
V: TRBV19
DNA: TGTGCCAGTAGGGTTGGATCTAGCGGGAGTGACACAGATACGCAGTATTTT
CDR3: CASRVGSSGSDTDTQYF

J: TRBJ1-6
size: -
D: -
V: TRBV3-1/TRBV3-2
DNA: TGTGCCAGCAGCGTTCGTACAGGGCACAATTCACCCCTCCACTTT
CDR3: CASSVRTGHNSPLHF

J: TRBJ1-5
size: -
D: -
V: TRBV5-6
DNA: TGTGCCAGCAGCTTGGGAGGTGGAAATCAGCCCCAGCATTTT
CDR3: CASSLGGGNQPQHF

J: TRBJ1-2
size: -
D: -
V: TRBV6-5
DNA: TGTGCCAGCAGTTACTCGGTCGGGGGAGATAACTATGGCTACACCTTC
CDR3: CASSYSVGGDNYGYTF

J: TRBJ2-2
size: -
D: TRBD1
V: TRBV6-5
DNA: TGTGCCAGCAGAGGCAGGGGGCAGACCGGGGAGCTGTTTTTT
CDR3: CASRGRGQTGELFF

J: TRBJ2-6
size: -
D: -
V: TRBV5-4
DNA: TGTGCCAGCAGCTTGGGACCAGTCTACTCTGGGGCCAACGTCCTGACTTTC
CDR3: CASSLGPVYSGANVLTF

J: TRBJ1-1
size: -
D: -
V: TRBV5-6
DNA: TGTGCCAGCAGCTACCCGGGACGGATGAACACTGAAGCTTTCTTT
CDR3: CASSYPGRMNTEAFF

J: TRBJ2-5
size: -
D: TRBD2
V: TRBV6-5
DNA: TGTGCCAGCATGGTCCCCCGAGCGGGGGGAGAGACCCAGTACTTC
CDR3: CASMVPRAGGETQYF

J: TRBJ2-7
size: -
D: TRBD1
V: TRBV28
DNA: TGTGCCAGCAGTCCACTCCGAGGACAGGGAGTCTACGAGCAGTACTTC
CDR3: CASSPLRGQGVYEQYF

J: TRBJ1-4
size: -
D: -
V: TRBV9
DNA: TGTGCCAGCAGCGCAGGGGAAAGGGATGAAAAACTGTTTTTT
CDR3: CASSAGERDEKLFF

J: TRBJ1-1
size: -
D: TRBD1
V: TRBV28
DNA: TGTGCCAGTTTGTACAGGGGAGCGAACACTGAAGCTTTCTTT
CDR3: CASLYRGANTEAFF

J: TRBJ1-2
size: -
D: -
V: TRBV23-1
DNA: TGCGCCTGTCGGGGGGAGCGGCACTATGGCTACACCTTC
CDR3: CACRGERHYGYTF

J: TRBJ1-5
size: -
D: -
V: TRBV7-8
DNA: TGTGCCAGCAGCCTACCCGGACGCAATCAGCCCCAGCATTTT
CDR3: CASSLPGRNQPQHF

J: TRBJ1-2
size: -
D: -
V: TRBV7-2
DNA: TGTGCCAGCAGCTTTAACAGGAACTATGGCTACACCTTC
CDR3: CASSFNRNYGYTF

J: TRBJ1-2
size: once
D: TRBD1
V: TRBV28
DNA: TGTGCCAGCAGTCTAGTTCAGGGGGCTCAAAGCTACACCTTC
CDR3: CASSLVQGAQSYTF

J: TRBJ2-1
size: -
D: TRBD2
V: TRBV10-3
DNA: TGTGCCATCAGTGAGGGGACTAGTGACCACAATGAGCAGTTCTTC
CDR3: CAISEGTSDHNEQFF

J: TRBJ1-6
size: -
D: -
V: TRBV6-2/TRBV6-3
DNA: TGTGCCAGCAGCCAACAGTTATGGGGGGCCGGTTCACCCCTCCACTTT
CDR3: CASSQQLWGAGSPLHF

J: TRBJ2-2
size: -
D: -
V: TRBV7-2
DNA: TGTGCCAGCAGTTCCCCCCACAGGGGAGGTTTGAACACCGGGGAGCTGTTTTTT
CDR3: CASSSPHRGGLNTGELFF

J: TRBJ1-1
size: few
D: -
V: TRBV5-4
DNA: TGTGCCAGCAGCTTGGCGAGCACTGAAGCTTTCTTT
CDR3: CASSLASTEAFF

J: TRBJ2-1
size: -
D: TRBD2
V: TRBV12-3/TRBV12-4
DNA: TGTGCCAGTCGCCTAGCGGGAGTGAGTGAGCAGTTCTTC
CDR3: CASRLAGVSEQFF

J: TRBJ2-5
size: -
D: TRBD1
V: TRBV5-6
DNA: TGTGCCAGCAGCTTACCGACAGGGGAGTTCCACTTAGTACAAGAGACCCAGTACTTC
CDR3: CASSLPTGEFHLVQETQYF

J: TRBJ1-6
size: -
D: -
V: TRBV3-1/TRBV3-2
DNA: TGTGCCAGCAGCCCGACGGTGAATTCACCCCTCCACTTT
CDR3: CASSPTVNSPLHF

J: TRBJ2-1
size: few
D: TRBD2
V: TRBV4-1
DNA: TGCGCCAGCAGGCTAGCGGGAGGTACCAGCAATGAGCAGTTCTTC
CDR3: CASRLAGGTSNEQFF

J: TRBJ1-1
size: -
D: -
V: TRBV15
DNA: TGTGCCACCAGCAGAGATCTTGGGGACACTGAAGCTTTCTTT
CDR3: CATSRDLGDTEAFF

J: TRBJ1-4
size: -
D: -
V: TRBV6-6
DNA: TGTGCCAGCAGTCGCCTTGGGGGGCCTACAACTAATGAAAAACTGTTTTTT
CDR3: CASSRLGGPTTNEKLFF

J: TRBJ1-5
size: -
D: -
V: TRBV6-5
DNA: TGTGCCAGCAGACCCCGCACAGGGCACAATCAGCCCCAGCATTTT
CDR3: CASRPRTGHNQPQHF

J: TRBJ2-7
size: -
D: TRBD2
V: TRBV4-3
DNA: TGCGCCAGCAGCCAAGGGGCTAGCGGAGCCTACGAGCAGTACTTC
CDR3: CASSQGASGAYEQYF

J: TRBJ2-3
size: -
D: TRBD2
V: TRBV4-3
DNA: TGCGCCAGCAGCCAAGACCATGCAGCGGGGATCACAGATACGCAGTATTTT
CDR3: CASSQDHAAGITDTQYF

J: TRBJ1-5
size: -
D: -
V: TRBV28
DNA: TGTGCCACCCGGGGGGGGATTCAGCCCCAGCATTTT
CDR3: CATRGGIQPQHF

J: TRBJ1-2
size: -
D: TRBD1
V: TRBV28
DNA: TGTGCCAGCAGTTTAGCGACCGGCAGGGGGCCTGGCTACACCTTC
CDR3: CASSLATGRGPGYTF

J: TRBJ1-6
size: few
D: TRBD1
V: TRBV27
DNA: TGTGCCAGCAGCCCCCAGTTGCAGGGGGCAGGTTCACCCCTCCACTTT
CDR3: CASSPQLQGAGSPLHF

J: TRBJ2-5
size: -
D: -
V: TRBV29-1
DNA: TGCAGCGGGGGGGGGCAGGGGGAGTACCAAGAGACCCAGTACTTC
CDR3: CSGGGQGEYQETQYF

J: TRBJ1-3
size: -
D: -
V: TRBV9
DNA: TGTGCCAGCAGCGAGTCTTGGGGAAACACCATATATTTT
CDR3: CASSESWGNTIYF

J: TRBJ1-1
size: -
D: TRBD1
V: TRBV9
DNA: TGTGCCAGCAGCCTCACCCCAGGGGGCGACGCTGAAGCTTTCTTT
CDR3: CASSLTPGGDAEAFF

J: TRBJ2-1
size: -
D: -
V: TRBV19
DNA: TGTGCCAGTAGTACCTTCATCTACAATGAGCAGTTCTTC
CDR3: CASSTFIYNEQFF

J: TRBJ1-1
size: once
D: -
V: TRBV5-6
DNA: TGTGCCAGCAGCTTCGGTCGTTTGAACACTGAAGCTTTCTTT
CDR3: CASSFGRLNTEAFF

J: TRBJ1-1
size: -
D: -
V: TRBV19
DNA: TGTGCCAGTAGCTCGGGTGGGGGCGCTGAAACTGAAGCTTTCTTT
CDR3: CASSSGGGAETEAFF

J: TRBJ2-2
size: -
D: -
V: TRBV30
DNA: TGTGCCTGGAGTAGGAACCCGAACACCGGGGAGCTGTTTTTT
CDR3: CAWSRNPNTGELFF

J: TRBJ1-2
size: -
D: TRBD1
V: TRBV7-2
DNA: TGTGCCAGCAGCTTCGGGACAGGGGGCCTGAGTGGCGGCTACACCTTC
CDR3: CASSFGTGGLSGGYTF

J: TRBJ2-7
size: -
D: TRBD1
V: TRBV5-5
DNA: TGTGCCAGCAGCTGGACAGGGGACGAGCAGTACTTC
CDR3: CASSWTGDEQYF

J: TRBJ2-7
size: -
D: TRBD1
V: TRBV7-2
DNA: TGTGCCAGCAGCTTATATCCAGGGGGCTACGAGCAGTACTTC
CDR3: CASSLYPGGYEQYF

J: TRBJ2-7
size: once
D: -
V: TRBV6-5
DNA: TGTGCCAGCAGCTTAGCAGGGAGCAAAACCTACGAGCAGTACTTC
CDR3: CASSLAGSKTYEQYF

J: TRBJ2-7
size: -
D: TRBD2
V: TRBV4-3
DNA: TGCGCCAGCAGCCAAGGACGTGGGGGGGCCTACGAGCAGTACTTC
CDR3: CASSQGRGGAYEQYF

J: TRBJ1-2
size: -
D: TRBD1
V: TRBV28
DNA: TGTGCCAGTCACAGGGGCAGCTATGGCTACACCTTC
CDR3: CASHRGSYGYTF

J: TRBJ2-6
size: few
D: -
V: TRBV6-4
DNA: TGTGCCAGCAGTCCAGGGGCCGTCTTCCGTGGGGCCAACGTCCTGACTTTC
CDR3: CASSPGAVFRGANVLTF

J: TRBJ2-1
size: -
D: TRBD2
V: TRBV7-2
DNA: TGTGCCAGCAGCCCCCTCGGACTAGCGGGAGGTAATGAGCAGTTCTTC
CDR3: CASSPLGLAGGNEQFF

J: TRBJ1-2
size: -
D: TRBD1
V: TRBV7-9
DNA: TGTGCCAGCAGCCCCGGACAGGCGGATAACTATGGCTACACCTTC
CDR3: CASSPGQADNYGYTF

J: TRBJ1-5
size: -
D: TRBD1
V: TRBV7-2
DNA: TGTGCCAGCAGCCGCACACTCGACAGGGGGGGCAATCAGCCCCAGCATTTT
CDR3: CASSRTLDRGGNQPQHF

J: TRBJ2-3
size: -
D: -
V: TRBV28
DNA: TGTGCCAGCAGTTTACTATTATCCGGGACGACTCGACCGTATTTT
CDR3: CASSLLLSGTTRPYF

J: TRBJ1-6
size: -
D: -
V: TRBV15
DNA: TGTGCCACCAGCAGAGATACTGGGGGCGGGTCACCCCTCCACTTT
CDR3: CATSRDTGGGSPLHF

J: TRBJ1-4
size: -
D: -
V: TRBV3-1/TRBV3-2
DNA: TGTGCCAGCAGCCAGCTAGGGTGGACTAATGAAAAACTGTTTTTT
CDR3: CASSQLGWTNEKLFF

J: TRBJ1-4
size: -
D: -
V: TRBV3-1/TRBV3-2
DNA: TGTGCCAGCAGAAATACAGGGTTGACTAATGAAAAACTGTTTTTT
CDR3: CASRNTGLTNEKLFF

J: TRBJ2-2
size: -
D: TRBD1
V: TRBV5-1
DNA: TGCGCCAGCAGCGCGCGGACAGGGTTTGGCGGGGAGCTGTTTTTT
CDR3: CASSARTGFGGELFF

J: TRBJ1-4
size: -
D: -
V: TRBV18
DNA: TGTGCCAGCTCACCTCGACCTGTACGGGAAACTAATGAAAAACTGTTTTTT
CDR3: CASSPRPVRETNEKLFF